This TCR beta chain comes out of a study of T cells in Graves' hyperthyroidism and ophthalmopathy. This clonotype showed up just a few times. Antigen unknown. Study outcomes and limitations: By a 13 V-J model, ophthalmopathy was set apart from stable hyperthyroidism. Most thyroid clonotypes with frequency above 0.001 were detected in blood.

Hyperthyroidism, newly diagnosed and lasting under 2 months, affected patients aged 18 to 65. Used for diagnoses were clinical symptoms, serum thyroxine and TRAb, thyroid ultrasound and orbital computed tomography. The CDR3 loop spans 16 amino acids. V was clipped by 5 bases and J by 2 bases; unmatched bases: 11. Germline assignment: CDR1 SEHNR and CDR2 FQNEAQ (reference sequence). Amplified TCR beta CDR3 regions came from RNA transcripts. HTBI primers drove first-round RT-PCR of the TCR CDR3. TCRdb redid the calling of the multiplex PCR reads with MiXCR, one entry per CDR3 protein. This sample has about 560,000 distinct CDR3 sequences; 15% to 18% occur once, and the top ten carry under 7.5%.

Specimen: blood. The clonotype comes from a woman in her twenties or thirties with Graves' hyperthyroidism. The V call is TRBV7-9, the J call TRBJ2-7; 8 nucleotides line up with TRBD2. The CDR3 bases are TGTGCCAGCAGCCTACCTCGAGGTAGCGGGACCTACGAGCAGTACTTC. This gives the protein CASSLPRGSGTYEQYF.